This T cell receptor beta chain was observed in a study of shared clonotypes between healthy human individuals. The wider study: Serving as donors were a couple of women and a few men, whose ages spanned 18 to 49. Findings and limits, study-wide: Shared clonotypes: 4.5% to 5% naive CD4, about 3.5% naive CD8, about 2.2% memory CD4, roughly 0.4% memory CD8. Clonotypes shared by all four sorted-subset donors had higher generation probabilities than non-shared clonotypes. How much donors shared clonotypes was expected to be affected by sequencing depth.

As concerns this clone: Its antigen is still unknown.

Method: immunoSEQ multiplex PCR; TCRdb's copy keeps in-frame clones and lacks some. The sample includes over a million clones, approximately 78% of them seen just once. CDR1 is SGHNT and CDR2 is YYREEE in the germline V gene (reference sequence). V was pared by 3 bases and J by 5 bases, with 9 bases of the junction left unmatched. The CDR3 length is 18 residues. The source material was memory CD4+ T cells from PBMCs. The subset is: CD45RA-negative fraction. The source is a man younger than 35 in good health. Some clones in this sample may be carry-over from other donors' samples. The genes are TRBV5-4 and TRBJ2-2; 14 bases are a match to TRBD2. CDR3 region: CASSWAGTSGRKTGELFF. DNA for the CDR3: TGTGCCAGCAGCTGGGCCGGGACTAGCGGGAGAAAAACCGGGGAGCTGTTTTTT.